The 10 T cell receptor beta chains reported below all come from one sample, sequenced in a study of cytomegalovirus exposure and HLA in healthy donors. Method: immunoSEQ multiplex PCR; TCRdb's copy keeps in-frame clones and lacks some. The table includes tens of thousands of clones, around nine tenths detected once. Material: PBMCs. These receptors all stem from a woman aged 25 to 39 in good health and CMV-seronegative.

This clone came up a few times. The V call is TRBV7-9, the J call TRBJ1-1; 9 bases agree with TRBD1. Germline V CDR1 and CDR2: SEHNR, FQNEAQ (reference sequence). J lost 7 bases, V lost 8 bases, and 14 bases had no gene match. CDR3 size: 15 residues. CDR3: CASGRTGGLTVEAFF. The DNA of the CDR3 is TGTGCCAGCGGGAGAACAGGGGGCCTTACCGTTGAAGCTTTCTTT.

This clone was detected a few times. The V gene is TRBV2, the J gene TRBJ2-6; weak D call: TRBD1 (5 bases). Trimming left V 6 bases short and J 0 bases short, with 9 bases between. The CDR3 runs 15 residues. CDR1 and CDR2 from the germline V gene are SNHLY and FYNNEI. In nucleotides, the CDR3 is TGTGCCAGCAGGGACACCCCCTCTGGGGCCAACGTCCTGACTTTC. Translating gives CASRDTPSGANVLTF.

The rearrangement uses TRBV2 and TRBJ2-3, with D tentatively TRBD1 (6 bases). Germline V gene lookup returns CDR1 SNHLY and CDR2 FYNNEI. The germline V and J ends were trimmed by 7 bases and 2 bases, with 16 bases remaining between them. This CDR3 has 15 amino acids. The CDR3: CASKKQGSNTDTQYF. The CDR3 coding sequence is TGTGCCAGCAAAAAACAGGGATCCAACACAGATACGCAGTATTTT.

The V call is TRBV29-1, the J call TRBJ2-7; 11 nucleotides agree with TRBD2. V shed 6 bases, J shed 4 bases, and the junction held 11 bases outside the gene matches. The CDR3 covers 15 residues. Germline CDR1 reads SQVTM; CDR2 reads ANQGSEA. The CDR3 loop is CSVGEVAGGPYEQYF. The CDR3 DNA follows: TGCAGCGTGGGGGAGGTAGCGGGAGGGCCATACGAGCAGTACTTC.

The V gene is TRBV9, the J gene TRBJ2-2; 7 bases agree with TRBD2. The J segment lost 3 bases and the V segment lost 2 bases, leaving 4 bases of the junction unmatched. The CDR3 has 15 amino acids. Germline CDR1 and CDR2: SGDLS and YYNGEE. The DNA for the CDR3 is TGTGCCAGCAGCGTGGCGGGAGTCGACACCGGGGAGCTGTTTTTT. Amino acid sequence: CASSVAGVDTGELFF.

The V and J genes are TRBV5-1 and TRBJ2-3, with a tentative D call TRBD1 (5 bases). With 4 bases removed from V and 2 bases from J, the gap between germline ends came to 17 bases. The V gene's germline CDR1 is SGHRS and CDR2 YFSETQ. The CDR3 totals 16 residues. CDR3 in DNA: TGCGCCAGCAGCGGGCAGGGTCAAGGGGTCACAGATACGCAGTATTTT. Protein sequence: CASSGQGQGVTDTQYF. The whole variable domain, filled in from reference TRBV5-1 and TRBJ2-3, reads KAGVTQTPRYLIKTRGQQVTLSCSPISGHRSVSWYQQTPGQGLQFLFEYFSETQRNKGNFPGRFSGRQFSNSRSEMNVSTLELGDSALYLCASSGQGQGVTDTQYFGPGTRLTVL.

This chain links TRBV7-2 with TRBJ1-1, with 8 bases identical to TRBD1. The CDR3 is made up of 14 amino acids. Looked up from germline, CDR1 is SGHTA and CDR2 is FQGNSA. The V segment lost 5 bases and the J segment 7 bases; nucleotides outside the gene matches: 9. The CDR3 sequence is CASSPHQGASEAFF. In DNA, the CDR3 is TGTGCCAGCAGCCCTCATCAGGGGGCAAGTGAAGCTTTCTTT.

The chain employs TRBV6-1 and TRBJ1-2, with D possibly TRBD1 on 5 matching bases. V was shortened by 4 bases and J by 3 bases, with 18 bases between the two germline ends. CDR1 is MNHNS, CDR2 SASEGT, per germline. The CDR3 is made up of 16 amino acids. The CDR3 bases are TGTGCCAGCAGTGCTTACAGGCCCCCAAACCACTATGGCTACACCTTC. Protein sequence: CASSAYRPPNHYGYTF.

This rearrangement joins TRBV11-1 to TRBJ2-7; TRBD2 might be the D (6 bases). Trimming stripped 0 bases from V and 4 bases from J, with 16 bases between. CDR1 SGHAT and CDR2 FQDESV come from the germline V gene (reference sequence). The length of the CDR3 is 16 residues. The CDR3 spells CASSLAGLRERYEQYF. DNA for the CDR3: TGTGCCAGCAGCTTAGCGGGTCTCCGGGAGAGGTACGAGCAGTACTTC.

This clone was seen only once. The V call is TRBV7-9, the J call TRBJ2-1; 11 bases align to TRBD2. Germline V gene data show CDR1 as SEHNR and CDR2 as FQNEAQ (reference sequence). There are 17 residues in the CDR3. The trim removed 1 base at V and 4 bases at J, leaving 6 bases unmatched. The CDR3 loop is CASSLGAASGGYNEQFF. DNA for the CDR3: TGTGCCAGCAGCTTAGGGGCGGCTAGCGGGGGGTACAATGAGCAGTTCTTC.